Sequencing of this TCR beta chain was carried out in a study of cytomegalovirus exposure and HLA in healthy donors. A multiplex PCR was run with 60 Vbeta primers and 13 Jbeta primers. Produced via immunoSEQ multiplex PCR; TCRdb's table is partial and in-frame only. The table records under 200,000 clones, approximately 71% of them present only once. The V and J ends lost 1 base and 5 bases respectively, with 19 bases between them. Germline V lookup: CDR1 SGHTA, CDR2 FQGTGA. This CDR3 region has 17 residues. This TCR derives from a middle-aged woman in good health and CMV-seropositive. The sample taken for sequencing was PBMCs. The chain is built from TRBV7-3 and TRBJ2-3; a possible D gene is TRBD2 (6 bases). As DNA, the CDR3 is TGTGCCAGCAGCTTAAGTTGGAGGGGAGCGCATGGAGATACGCAGTATTTT. Translation gives CASSLSWRGAHGDTQYF.